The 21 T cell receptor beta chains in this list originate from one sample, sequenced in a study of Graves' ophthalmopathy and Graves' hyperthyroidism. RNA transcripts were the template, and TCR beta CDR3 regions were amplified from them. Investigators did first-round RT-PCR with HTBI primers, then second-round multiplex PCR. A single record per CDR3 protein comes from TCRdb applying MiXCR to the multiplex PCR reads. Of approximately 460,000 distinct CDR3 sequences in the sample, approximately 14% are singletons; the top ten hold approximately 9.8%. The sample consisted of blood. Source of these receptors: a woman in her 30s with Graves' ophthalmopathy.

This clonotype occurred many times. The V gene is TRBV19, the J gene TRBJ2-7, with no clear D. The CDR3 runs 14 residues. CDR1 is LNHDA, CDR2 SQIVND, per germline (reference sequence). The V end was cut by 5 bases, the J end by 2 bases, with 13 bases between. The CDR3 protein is CASSVKTVTYEQYF. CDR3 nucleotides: TGTGCCAGTAGTGTTAAGACGGTGACCTACGAGCAGTACTTC. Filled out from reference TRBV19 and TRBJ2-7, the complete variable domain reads DGGITQSPKYLFRKEGQNVTLSCEQNLNHDAMYWYRQDPGQGLRLIYYSQIVNDFQKGDIAEGYSVSREKKESFPLTVTSAQKNPTAFYLCASSVKTVTYEQYFGPGTRLTVT.

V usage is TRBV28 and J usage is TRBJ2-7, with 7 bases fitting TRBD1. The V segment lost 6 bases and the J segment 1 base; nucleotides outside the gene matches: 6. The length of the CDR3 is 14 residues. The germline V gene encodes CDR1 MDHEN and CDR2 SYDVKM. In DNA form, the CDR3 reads TGTGCCAGCAGCCCTCCGGACAGGTCCTACGAGCAGTACTTC. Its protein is CASSPPDRSYEQYF.

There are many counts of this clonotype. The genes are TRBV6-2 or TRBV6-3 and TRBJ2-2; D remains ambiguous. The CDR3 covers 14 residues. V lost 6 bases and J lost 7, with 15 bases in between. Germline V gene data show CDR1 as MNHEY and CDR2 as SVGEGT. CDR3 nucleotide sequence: TGTGCCAGCAGCCCATCATTTAGAAACGGGGAGCTGTTTTTT. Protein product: CASSPSFRNGELFF.

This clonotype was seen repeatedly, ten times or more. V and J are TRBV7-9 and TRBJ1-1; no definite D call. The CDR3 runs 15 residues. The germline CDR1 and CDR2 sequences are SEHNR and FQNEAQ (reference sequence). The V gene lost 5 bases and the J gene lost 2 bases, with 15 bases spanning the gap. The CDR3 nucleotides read TGTGCCAGCAGCCCAATACCGAGCGGAAACACTGAAGCTTTCTTT. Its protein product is CASSPIPSGNTEAFF.

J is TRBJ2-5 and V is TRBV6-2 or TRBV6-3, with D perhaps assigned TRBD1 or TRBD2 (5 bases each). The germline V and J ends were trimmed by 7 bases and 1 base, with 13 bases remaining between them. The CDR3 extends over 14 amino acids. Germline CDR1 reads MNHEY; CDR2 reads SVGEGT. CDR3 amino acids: CASNDRGVQETQYF. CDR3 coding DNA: TGTGCCAGCAACGATCGAGGGGTCCAAGAGACCCAGTACTTC.

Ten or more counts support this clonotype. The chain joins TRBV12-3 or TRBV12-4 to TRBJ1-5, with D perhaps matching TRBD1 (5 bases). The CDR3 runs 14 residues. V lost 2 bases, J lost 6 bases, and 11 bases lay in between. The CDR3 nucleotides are TGTGCCAGCAGTTTATCGCAGGGCCGTCAGCCCCAGCATTTT. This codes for CASSLSQGRQPQHF.

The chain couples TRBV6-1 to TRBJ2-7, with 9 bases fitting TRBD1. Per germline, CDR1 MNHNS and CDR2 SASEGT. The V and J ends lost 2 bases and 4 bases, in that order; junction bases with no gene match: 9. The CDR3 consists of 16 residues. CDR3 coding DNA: TGTGCCAGCAGTGAACCCCGACAGGGGGGCACTTACGAGCAGTACTTC. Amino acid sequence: CASSEPRQGGTYEQYF.

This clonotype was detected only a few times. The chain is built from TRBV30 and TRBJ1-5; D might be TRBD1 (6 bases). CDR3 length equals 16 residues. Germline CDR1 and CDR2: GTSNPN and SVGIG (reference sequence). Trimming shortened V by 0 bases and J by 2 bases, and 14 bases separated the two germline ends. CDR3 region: CAWSVRGGVGNQPQHF. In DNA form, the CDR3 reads TGTGCCTGGAGTGTACGGGGGGGCGTCGGCAATCAGCCCCAGCATTTT. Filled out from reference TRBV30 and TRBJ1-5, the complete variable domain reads SQTIHQWPATLVQPVGSPLSLECTVEGTSNPNLYWYRQAAGRGLQLLFYSVGIGQISSEVPQNLSASRPQDRQFILSSKKLLLSDSGFYLCAWSVRGGVGNQPQHFGDGTRLSIL.

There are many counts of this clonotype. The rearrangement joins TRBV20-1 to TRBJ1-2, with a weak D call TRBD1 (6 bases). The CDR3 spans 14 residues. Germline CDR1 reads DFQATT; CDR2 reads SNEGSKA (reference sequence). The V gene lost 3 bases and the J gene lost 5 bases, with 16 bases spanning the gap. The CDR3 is CSARLGGSVYGYTF. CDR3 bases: TGCAGTGCTAGGCTCGGGGGCTCTGTATATGGCTACACCTTC.

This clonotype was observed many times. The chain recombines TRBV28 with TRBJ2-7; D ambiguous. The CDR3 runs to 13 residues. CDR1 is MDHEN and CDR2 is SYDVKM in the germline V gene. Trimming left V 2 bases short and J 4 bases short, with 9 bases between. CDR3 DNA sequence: TGTGCCAGCAGTTTAGCATCTCATTACGAGCAGTACTTC. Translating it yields CASSLASHYEQYF.

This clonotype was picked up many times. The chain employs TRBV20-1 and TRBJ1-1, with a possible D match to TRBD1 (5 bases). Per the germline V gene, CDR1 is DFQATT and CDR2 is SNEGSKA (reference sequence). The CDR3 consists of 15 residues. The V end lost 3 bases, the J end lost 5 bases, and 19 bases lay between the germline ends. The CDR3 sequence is CSASFAGRGETEAFF. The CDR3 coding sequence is TGCAGTGCTAGTTTTGCGGGCCGGGGGGAGACTGAAGCTTTCTTT.

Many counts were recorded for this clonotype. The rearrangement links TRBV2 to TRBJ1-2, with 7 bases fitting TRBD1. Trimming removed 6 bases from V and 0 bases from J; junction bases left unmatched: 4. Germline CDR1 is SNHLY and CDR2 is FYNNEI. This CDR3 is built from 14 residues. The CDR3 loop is CASSAGQPNYGYTF. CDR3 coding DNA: TGTGCCAGCAGCGCGGGACAGCCTAACTATGGCTACACCTTC.

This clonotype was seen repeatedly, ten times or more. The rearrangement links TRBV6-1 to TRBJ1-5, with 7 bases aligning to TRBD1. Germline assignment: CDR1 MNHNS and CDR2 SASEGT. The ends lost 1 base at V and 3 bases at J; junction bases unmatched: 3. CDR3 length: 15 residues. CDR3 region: CASSEEGQLNQPQHF. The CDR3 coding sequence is TGTGCCAGCAGTGAAGAGGGACAGCTCAATCAGCCCCAGCATTTT.

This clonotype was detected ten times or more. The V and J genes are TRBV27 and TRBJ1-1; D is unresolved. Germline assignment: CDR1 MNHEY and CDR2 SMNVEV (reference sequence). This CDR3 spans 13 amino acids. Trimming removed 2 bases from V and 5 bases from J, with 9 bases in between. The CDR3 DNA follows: TGTGCCAGCAGTTTAAATAAAGTAACTGAAGCTTTCTTT. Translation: CASSLNKVTEAFF.

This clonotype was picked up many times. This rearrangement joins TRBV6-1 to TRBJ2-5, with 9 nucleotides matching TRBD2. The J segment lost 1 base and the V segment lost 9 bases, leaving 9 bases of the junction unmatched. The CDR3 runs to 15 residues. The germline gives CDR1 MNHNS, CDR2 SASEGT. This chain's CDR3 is CARTIAGVAQETQYF. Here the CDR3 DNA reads TGTGCCAGGACGATAGCGGGAGTAGCCCAAGAGACCCAGTACTTC.

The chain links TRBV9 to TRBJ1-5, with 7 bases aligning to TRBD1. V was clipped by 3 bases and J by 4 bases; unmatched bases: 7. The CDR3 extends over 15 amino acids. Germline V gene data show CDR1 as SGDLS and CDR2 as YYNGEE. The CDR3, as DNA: TGTGCCAGCAGCGGGGGGGACAGAGGAAATCAGCCCCAGCATTTT. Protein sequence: CASSGGDRGNQPQHF.

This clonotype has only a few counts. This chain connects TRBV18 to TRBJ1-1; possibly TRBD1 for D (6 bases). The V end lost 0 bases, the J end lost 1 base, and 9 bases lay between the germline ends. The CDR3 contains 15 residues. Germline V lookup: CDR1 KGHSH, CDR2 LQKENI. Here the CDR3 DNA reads TGTGCCAGCTCACCACCGCAGGGGACGAACACTGAAGCTTTCTTT. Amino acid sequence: CASSPPQGTNTEAFF.

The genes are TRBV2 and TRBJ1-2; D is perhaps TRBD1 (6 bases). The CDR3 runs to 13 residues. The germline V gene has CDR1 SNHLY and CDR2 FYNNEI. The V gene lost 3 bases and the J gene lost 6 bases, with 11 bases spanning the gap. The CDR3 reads CASSDGTPDGYTF. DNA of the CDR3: TGTGCCAGCAGTGATGGGACACCGGATGGCTACACCTTC.

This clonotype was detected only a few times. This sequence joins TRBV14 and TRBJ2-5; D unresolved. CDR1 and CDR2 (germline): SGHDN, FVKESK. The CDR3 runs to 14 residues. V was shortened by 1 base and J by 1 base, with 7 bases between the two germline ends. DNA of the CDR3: TGTGCCAGCAGCCAAGGTGACGGCCAAGAGACCCAGTACTTC. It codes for CASSQGDGQETQYF.

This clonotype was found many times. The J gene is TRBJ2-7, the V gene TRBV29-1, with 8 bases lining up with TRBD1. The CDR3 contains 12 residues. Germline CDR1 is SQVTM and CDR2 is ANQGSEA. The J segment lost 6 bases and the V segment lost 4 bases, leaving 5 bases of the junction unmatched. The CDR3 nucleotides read TGCAGCGTTGCCCAGGGGGCCGGCGAGCAGTACTTC. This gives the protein CSVAQGAGEQYF.

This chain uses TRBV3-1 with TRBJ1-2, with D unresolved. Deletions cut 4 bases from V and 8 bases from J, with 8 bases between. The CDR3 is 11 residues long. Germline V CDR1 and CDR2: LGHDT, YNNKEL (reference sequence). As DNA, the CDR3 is TGTGCCAGCAGCCGGTCCGGAGGCTACACCTTC. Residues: CASSRSGGYTF.